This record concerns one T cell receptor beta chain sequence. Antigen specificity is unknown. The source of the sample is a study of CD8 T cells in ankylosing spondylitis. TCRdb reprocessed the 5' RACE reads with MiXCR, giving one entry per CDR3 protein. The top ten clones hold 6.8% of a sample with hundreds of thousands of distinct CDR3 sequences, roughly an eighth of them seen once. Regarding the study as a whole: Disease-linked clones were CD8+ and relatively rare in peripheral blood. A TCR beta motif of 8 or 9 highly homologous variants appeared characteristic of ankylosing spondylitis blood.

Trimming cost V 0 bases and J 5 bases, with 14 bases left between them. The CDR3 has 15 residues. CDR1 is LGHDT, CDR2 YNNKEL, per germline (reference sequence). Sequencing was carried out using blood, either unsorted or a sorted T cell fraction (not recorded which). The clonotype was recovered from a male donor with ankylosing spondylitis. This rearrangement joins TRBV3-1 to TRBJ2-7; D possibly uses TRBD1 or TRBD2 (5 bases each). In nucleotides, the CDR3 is TGTGCCAGCAGCCAAGATCTTGGGGGATATGACGAGCAGTACTTC. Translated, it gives CASSQDLGGYDEQYF.